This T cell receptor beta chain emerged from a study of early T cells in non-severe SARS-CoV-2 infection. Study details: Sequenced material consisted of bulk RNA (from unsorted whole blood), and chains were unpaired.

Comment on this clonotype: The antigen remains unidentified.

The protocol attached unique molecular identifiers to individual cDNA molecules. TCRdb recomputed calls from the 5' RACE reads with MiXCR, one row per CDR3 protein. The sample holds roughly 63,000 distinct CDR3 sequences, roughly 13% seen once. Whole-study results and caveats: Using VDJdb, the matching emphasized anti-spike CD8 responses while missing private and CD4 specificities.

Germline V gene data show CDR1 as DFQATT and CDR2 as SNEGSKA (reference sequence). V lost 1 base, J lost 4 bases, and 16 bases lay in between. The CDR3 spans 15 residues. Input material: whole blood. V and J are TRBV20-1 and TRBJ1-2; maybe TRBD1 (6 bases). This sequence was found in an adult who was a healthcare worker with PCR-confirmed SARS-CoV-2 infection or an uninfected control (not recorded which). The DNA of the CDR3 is TGCAGTGCTAGAGGACCCACCCTAGGGGGCTATGGCTACACCTTC. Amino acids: CSARGPTLGGYGYTF.